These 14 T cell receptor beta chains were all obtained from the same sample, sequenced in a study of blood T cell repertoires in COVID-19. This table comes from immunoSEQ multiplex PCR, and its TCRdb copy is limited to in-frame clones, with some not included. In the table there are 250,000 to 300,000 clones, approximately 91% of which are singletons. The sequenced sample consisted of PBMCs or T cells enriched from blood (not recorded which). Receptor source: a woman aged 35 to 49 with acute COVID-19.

CDR3 nucleotides: TGCGCCAGCAGCTTGGCGCAAAATAGGGGGCAAGAGACCCAGTACTTC. Encoded protein: CASSLAQNRGQETQYF. This chain links TRBV5-1 with TRBJ2-5, with D possibly being TRBD1 (6 bases). The V end lost 0 bases, the J end lost 2 bases, and 14 bases lay between the germline ends. Germline CDR1 SGHRS, CDR2 YFSETQ. CDR3 length: 16 amino acids.

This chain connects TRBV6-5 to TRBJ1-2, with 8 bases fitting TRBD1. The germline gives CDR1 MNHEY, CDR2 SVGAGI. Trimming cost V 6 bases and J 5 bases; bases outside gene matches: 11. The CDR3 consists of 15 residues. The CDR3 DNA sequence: TGTGCCAGCAGCTCCCGCCAGGGGGCCGGATATGGCTACACCTTC. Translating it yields CASSSRQGAGYGYTF.

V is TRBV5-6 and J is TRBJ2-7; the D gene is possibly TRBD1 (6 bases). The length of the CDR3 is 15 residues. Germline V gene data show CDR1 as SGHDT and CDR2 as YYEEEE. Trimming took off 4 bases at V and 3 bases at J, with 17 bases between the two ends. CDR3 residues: CASSPLADSHYEQYF. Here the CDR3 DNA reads TGTGCCAGCAGCCCTTTGGCGGACAGCCACTACGAGCAGTACTTC.

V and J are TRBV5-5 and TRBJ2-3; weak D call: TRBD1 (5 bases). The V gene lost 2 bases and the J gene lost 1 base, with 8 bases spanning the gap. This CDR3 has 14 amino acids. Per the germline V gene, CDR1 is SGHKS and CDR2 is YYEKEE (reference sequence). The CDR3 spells CASSLVTGTDTQYF. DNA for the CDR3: TGTGCCAGCAGCTTAGTGACAGGCACAGATACGCAGTATTTT.

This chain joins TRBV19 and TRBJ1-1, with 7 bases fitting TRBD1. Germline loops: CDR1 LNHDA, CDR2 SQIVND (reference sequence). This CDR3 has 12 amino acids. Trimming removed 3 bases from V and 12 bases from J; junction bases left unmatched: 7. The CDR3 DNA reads TGTGCCAGTAGTATCAAGGACAGGTTACCTTTCTTT. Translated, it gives CASSIKDRLPFF.

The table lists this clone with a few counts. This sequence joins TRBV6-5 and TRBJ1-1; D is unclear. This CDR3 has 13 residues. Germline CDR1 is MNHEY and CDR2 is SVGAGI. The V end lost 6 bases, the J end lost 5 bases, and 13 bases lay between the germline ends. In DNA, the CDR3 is TGTGCCAGCAGACTTGTTACGGGGACTGAAGCTTTCTTT. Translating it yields CASRLVTGTEAFF.

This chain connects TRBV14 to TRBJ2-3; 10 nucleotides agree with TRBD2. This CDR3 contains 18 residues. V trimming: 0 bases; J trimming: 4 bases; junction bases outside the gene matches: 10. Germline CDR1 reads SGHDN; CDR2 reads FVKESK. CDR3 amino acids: CASSQERKAGGFPDTQYF. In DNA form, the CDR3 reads TGTGCCAGCAGCCAAGAAAGGAAAGCGGGAGGGTTCCCAGATACGCAGTATTTT.

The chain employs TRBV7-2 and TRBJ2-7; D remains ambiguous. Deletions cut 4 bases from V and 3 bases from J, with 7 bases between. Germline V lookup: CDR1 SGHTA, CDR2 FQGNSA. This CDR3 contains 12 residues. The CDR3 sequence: CASSSSGYEQYF. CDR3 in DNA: TGTGCCAGCAGCTCCTCGGGCTACGAGCAGTACTTC.

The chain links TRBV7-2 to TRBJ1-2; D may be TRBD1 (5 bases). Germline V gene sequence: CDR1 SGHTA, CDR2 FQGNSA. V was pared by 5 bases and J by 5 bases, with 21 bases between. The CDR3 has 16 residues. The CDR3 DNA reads TGTGCCAGCAGCCTTGTTTTGGGCAGGGCGGATTATGGCTACACCTTC. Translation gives CASSLVLGRADYGYTF. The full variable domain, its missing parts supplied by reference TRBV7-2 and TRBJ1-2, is GAGVSQSPSNKVTEKGKDVELRCDPISGHTALYWYRQSLGQGLEFLIYFQGNSAPDKSGLPSDRFSAERTGGSVSTLTIQRTQQEDSAVYLCASSLVLGRADYGYTFGSGTRLTVV.

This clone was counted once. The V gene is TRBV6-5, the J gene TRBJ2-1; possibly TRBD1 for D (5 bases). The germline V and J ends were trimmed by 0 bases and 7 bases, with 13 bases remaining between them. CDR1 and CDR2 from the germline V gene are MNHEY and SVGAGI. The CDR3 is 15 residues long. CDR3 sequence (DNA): TGTGCCAGCAGTTACTCAGGGGCTGTGCGGAATGAGCAGTTCTTC. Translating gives CASSYSGAVRNEQFF.

The CDR3 loop reads CASRRQGLNTEAFF. The CDR3 DNA sequence: TGTGCCAGCAGGCGACAGGGTCTTAACACTGAAGCTTTCTTT. The chain recombines TRBV25-1 with TRBJ1-1; TRBD1 matches at 7 bases. With V trimmed by 6 bases and J by 2 bases, 6 bases remained unmatched. Germline loops: CDR1 MGHDK, CDR2 SYGVNS. The CDR3 is 14 amino acids.

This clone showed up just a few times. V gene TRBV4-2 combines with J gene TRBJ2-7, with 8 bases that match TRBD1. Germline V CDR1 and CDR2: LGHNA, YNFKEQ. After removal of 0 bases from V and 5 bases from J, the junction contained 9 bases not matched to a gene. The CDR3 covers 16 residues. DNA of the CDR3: TGTGCCAGCAGCCAAGACCCCGGACAGGGTGGGCACGAGCAGTACTTC. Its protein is CASSQDPGQGGHEQYF.

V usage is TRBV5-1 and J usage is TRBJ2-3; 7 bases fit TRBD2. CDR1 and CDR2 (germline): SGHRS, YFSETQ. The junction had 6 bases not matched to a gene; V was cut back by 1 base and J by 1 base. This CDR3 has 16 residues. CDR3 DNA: TGCGCCAGCAGCTTGATGGGTACTAGCGGCACAGATACGCAGTATTTT. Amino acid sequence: CASSLMGTSGTDTQYF.

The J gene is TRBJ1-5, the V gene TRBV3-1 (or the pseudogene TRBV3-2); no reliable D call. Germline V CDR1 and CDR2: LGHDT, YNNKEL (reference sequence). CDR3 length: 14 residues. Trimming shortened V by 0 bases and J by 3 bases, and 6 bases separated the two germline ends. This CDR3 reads CASSQEYVNQPQHF. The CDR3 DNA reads TGTGCCAGCAGCCAAGAATATGTCAATCAGCCCCAGCATTTT.